The count of the clone carrying this TCR beta chain is one. The data were obtained in a study of blood T cell repertoires in COVID-19. Study overall: The United States, Italy and Spain were the sources of the acute and convalescent COVID-19 samples. From T cells, B-cell-depleted T cells, or PBMCs came the material, which was cDNA or gDNA.

Authors' methods: Amplification from reference gene primers served as the basis for estimated nucleated cell counts. The method was immunoSEQ multiplex PCR; TCRdb's version includes in-frame clones alone and lacks a portion of them. The V and J calls and clone size are taken from that table; D and trimming were inferred from the DNA. The sample lists 90,000 to 120,000 clones, roughly 86% occurring once. Source material: peripheral blood. The clonotype comes from a woman aged 60-70 years with acute or convalescent COVID-19.

DNA for the CDR3: TGTGCCAGCAGCTTTAGCGGGGTTGTAGGATACAATGAGCAGTTCTTC. It yields the protein CASSFSGVVGYNEQFF. V is TRBV11-2 and J is TRBJ2-1; the match to TRBD2 covers 8 bases. This CDR3 has 16 amino acids. Trimming took 3 bases from V and 4 from J; bases not matched to a gene: 8. Looked up from germline, CDR1 is SGHAT and CDR2 is FQNNGV.